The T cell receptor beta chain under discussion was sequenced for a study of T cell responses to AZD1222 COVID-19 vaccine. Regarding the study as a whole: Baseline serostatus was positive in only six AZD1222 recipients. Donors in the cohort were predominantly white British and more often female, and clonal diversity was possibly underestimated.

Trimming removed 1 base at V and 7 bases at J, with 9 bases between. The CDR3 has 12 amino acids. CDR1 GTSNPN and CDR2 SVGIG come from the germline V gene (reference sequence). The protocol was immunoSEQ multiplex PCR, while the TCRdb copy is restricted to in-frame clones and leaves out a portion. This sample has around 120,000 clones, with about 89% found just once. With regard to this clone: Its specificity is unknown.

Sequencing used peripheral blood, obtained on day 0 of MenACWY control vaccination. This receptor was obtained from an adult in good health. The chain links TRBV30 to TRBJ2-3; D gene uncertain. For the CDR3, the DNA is TGTGCCTGGAGTGCTCGACATAATACGCAGTATTTT. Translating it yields CAWSARHNTQYF.